These 10 T cell receptor beta chains were sequenced from one sample in a study of Tregs in tolerant kidney transplant recipients. Method: immunoSEQ multiplex PCR; TCRdb's copy keeps in-frame clones and lacks some. The sample table includes tens of thousands of clones. Sequences were derived from CD4+ T cells from blood, sampled before the transplant. These receptors came from a human donor who received a combined kidney and bone marrow transplant.

Turning to this clone: The CDR3 end is not reached by the read, which stops 3 residues before it; the germline J gene fills it in. This chain uses TRBV19 with TRBJ2-2; 8 bases are shared with TRBD1. CDR3 size: 19 residues. V lost 4 bases to trimming and J lost 4 bases; unmatched junction nucleotides: 17. Germline CDR1 is LNHDA and CDR2 is SQIVND (reference sequence). CDR3 DNA, as far as it was read: TGTGCCAGTAGTACCTACCAACACAGGGGGACGGAGCGCACCGGGGAG. Encoded protein: CASSTYQHRGTERTGE. The entire CDR3 reads CASSTYQHRGTERTGELFF.

Turning to this clone: The read halts 3 residues ahead of the CDR3 end, with the missing end drawn from the germline J gene. The genes are TRBV11-3 and TRBJ2-5; maybe TRBD2 (5 bases). Germline lookup yields CDR1 SGHNT and CDR2 YENEEA. V was clipped by 5 bases and J by 3 bases, with 10 bases between them. The CDR3 runs 13 residues. The CDR3 DNA, read in part, is TGTGCCAGCAGCCCTCCCGGGGAAGAGACC. Protein sequence: CASSPPGEET. In full, the CDR3 is CASSPPGEETQYF.

Remarks on this clone: The sequence runs out 3 residues before the end of the CDR3; the remainder is reconstructed from the germline J gene. This chain uses TRBV18 with TRBJ1-1; 8 positions match TRBD1. V shed 3 bases and J 1 base; nucleotides not matched to a gene: 4. The CDR3 sequence is 15 residues long. Germline V CDR1 and CDR2: KGHSH, LQKENI. Partial CDR3 DNA: TGTGCCAGCTCACCTATTACAGGGGGGAACACTGAA. It specifies CASSPITGGNTE. The complete CDR3 reads CASSPITGGNTEAFF.

With respect to this clone: The CDR3 end falls 3 residues outside the read, so it is completed with the germline J gene. This chain links TRBV7-2 with TRBJ2-7; D is undetermined. CDR1 is SGHTA and CDR2 is FQGNSA in the germline V gene. CDR3 length: 13 residues. Trimming removed 1 base at V and 5 bases at J, with 9 bases between. Incomplete CDR3 DNA: TGTGCCAGCAGCTTAGGACTCAAAGACGAG. Translating it yields CASSLGLKDE. The CDR3 in its entirety is CASSLGLKDEQYF.

In regard to this clone: Coverage ceases 3 residues before the CDR3 finishes, and the germline J gene fills in the end. V and J are TRBV18 and TRBJ1-2; 7 nucleotides line up with TRBD1. The CDR3 is 15 amino acids. Germline V gene data show CDR1 as KGHSH and CDR2 as LQKENI. The V gene end was trimmed by 2 bases and the J gene end by 5 bases; junction bases not matched to a gene: 8. CDR3 sequence: CASSPAQGESYGYTF. CDR3 DNA (partial): TGTGCCAGCTCACCAGCCCAGGGGGAGAGTTATGGC.

Worth noting for this clone: The read comes to an end 3 residues before the CDR3 does, leaving the germline J gene to fill in the end. V is TRBV2 and J is TRBJ2-2; 13 nucleotides agree with TRBD2. Germline V gives CDR1 SNHLY, CDR2 FYNNEI. This CDR3 region has 16 residues. The V and J ends lost 6 bases and 4 bases, in that order; junction bases with no gene match: 5. The sequenced CDR3 bases are TGTGCCAGCAGAAACGGACTAGCGGGAGTCACCGGGGAG. Protein sequence: CASRNGLAGVTGE. The CDR3 in full is CASRNGLAGVTGELFF.

Points on this clone: The read ends 3 residues before the CDR3 terminus; that terminus is restored from the germline J gene. The chain has TRBV19 and TRBJ1-2; D perhaps matches TRBD1 (5 bases). The CDR3 loop spans 15 amino acids. Germline V CDR1 and CDR2: LNHDA, SQIVND (reference sequence). The V and J ends lost 5 bases and 5 bases respectively, with 18 bases between them. The CDR3 region is CASSPGTGEWYGYTF. The sequenced CDR3 bases are TGTGCCAGTAGTCCTGGGACGGGGGAGTGGTATGGC. Variable domain in full (rest from reference TRBV19 and TRBJ1-2): DGGITQSPKYLFRKEGQNVTLSCEQNLNHDAMYWYRQDPGQGLRLIYYSQIVNDFQKGDIAEGYSVSREKKESFPLTVTSAQKNPTAFYLCASSPGTGEWYGYTFGSGTRLTVV.

Notes on this clone: The sequenced fragment ends 3 residues before the CDR3 boundary, so the rest is inferred from the germline J gene. The rearrangement links TRBV20-1 to TRBJ2-1; TRBD2 agrees at 8 bases. The V and J ends lost 3 bases and 1 base, in that order; junction bases with no gene match: 5. The germline CDR1 and CDR2 sequences are DFQATT and SNEGSKA (reference sequence). CDR3 length equals 15 residues. CDR3 loop: CSASPAGESYNEQFF. The CDR3 DNA, read in part, is TGCAGTGCTAGCCCAGCGGGAGAATCCTACAATGAG.

The CDR3 bases that were read are TGTGCCAGCTTTTTTCCTAGCGGACCGGCGGCAGATACG. The encoded protein is CASFFPSGPAADT. The complete CDR3 reads CASFFPSGPAADTQYF. V usage is TRBV2 and J usage is TRBJ2-3; 7 nucleotides align to TRBD2. The read terminates 3 residues before the CDR3 end, so the remaining end is supplied by the germline J gene. V lost 8 bases and J lost 4; bases outside the gene matches: 15. Germline assignment: CDR1 SNHLY and CDR2 FYNNEI. The CDR3 totals 16 residues.

About this clone: Read sequence stops 3 residues before the CDR3 end, and the germline J gene provides the missing end. The chain joins TRBV6-2 or TRBV6-3 to TRBJ2-1, with D perhaps TRBD2 (7 bases). CDR1 and CDR2 from the germline V gene are MNHEY and SVGEGT. This CDR3 has 16 amino acids. V lost 0 bases and J lost 2, with 11 bases in between. CDR3 DNA, as far as it was read: TGTGCCAGCAGTTACTCTCAGGGGAGGGCCTACAATGAG. The encoded protein is CASSYSQGRAYNE. The full CDR3 protein is CASSYSQGRAYNEQFF.